A selection of T cell receptor beta chains follows, all from one sample in a study of T cells after yellow fever vaccination. MiXCR, applied by TCRdb to the 5' RACE reads, yields one record per CDR3 protein. The repertoire consists of under 550,000 distinct CDR3 sequences, with about a fifth occurring once and the leading ten covering approximately 16%. The sample in question was PBMCs, obtained approximately 22 days after the first yellow fever vaccination. The receptors were sampled from a man younger than 35 who received the YFV17D yellow fever vaccine. CDR3s include the opening cysteine and the closing phenylalanine or tryptophan. A D gene is named only where the DNA matches it firmly. Size is omitted from some rows. Given values are once, few, many or a class for expanded clones.

TRBJ1-5,TRBV24-1,TRBD1,few,CATSDPGTANQPQHF,TGTGCCACCAGTGACCCCGGGACAGCTAATCAGCCCCAGCATTTT
TRBJ1-1,TRBV6-5,-,-,CASSYSTPQVVTEAFF,TGTGCCAGCAGTTACTCGACGCCACAGGTGGTCACTGAAGCTTTCTTT
TRBJ2-1,TRBV20-1,-,-,CSAPATGQGDNEQFF,TGCAGTGCACCCGCCACGGGGCAGGGTGACAATGAGCAGTTCTTC
TRBJ2-3,TRBV2,-,-,CASGSAAVPDTQYF,TGTGCCAGCGGGTCCGCTGCGGTCCCAGATACGCAGTATTTT
TRBJ2-3,TRBV24-1,TRBD2,few,CATSEFSGGSPADTQYF,TGTGCCACCAGTGAATTTAGCGGGGGGAGTCCCGCGGATACGCAGTATTTT
TRBJ2-3,TRBV9,-,-,CASSTGIANTDTQYF,TGTGCCAGCAGCACCGGGATAGCGAACACAGATACGCAGTATTTT
TRBJ2-1,TRBV7-9,TRBD1,few,CASSLPRQGPVYNEQFF,TGTGCCAGCAGCTTACCCCGACAGGGCCCGGTTTACAATGAGCAGTTCTTC
TRBJ1-1,TRBV12-3/TRBV12-4,-,-,CASSSGRSEAFF,TGTGCCAGCAGTTCCGGGCGGTCTGAAGCTTTCTTT
TRBJ2-1,TRBV24-1,TRBD2,-,CATSDSGGDQKRNEQFF,TGTGCCACCAGTGACTCCGGGGGGGACCAAAAAAGGAATGAGCAGTTCTTC
TRBJ2-1,TRBV9,-,-,CASSVRSRGGGPEQFF,TGTGCCAGCAGCGTACGATCGAGGGGGGGCGGTCCAGAGCAGTTCTTC
TRBJ1-2,TRBV5-1,-,many,CASSLEQRFYGYTF,TGCGCCAGCAGCTTGGAACAGAGGTTCTATGGCTACACCTTC
TRBJ1-6,TRBV6-2/TRBV6-3,-,-,CAGHGTADNSPLHF,TGTGCCGGCCACGGGACGGCTGATAATTCACCCCTCCACTTT
TRBJ2-1,TRBV12-3/TRBV12-4,-,-,CASSLRNDNEQFF,TGTGCCAGCAGTTTGCGCAACGACAATGAGCAGTTCTTC
TRBJ2-2,TRBV6-4,-,few,CASSLTGSPTGELFF,TGTGCCAGCAGCCTAACAGGTTCCCCCACCGGGGAGCTGTTTTTT